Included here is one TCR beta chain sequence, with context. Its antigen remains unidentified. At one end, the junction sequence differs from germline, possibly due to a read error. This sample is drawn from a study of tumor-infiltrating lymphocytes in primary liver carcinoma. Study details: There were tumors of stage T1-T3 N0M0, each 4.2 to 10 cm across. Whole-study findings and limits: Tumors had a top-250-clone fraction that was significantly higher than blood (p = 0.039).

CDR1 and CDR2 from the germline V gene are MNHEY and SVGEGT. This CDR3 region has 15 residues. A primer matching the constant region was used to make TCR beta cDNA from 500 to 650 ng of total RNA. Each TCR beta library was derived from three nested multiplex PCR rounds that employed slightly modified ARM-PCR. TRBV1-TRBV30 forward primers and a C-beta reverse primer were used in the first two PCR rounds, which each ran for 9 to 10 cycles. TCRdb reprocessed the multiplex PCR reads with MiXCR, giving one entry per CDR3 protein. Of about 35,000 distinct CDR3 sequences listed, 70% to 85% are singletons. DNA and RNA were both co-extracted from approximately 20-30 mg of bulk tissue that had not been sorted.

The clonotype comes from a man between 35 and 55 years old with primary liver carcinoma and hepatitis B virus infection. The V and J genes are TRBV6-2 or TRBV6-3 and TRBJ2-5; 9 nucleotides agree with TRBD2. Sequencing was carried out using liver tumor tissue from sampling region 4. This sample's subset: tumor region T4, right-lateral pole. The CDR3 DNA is TGTGCCAGCAGTTGGACTAGCGTGAATGGAGAGACTCAGTACTTC. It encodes CASSWTSVNGETQYF.